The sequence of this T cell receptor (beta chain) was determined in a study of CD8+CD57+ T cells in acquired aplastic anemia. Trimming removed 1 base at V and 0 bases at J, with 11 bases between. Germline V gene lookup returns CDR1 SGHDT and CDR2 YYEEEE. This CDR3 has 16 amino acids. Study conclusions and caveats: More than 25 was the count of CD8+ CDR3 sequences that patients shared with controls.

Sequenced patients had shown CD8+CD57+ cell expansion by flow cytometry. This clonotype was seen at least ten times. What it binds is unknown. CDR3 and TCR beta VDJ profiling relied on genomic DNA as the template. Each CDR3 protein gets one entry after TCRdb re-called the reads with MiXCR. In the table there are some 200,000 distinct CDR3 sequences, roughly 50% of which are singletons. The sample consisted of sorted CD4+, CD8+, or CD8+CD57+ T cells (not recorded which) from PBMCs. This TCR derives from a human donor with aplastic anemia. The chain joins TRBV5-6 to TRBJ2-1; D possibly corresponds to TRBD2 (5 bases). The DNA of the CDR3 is TGTGCCAGCAGCTTGAAGCGGATGAGCTCCTACAATGAGCAGTTCTTC. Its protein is CASSLKRMSSYNEQFF.